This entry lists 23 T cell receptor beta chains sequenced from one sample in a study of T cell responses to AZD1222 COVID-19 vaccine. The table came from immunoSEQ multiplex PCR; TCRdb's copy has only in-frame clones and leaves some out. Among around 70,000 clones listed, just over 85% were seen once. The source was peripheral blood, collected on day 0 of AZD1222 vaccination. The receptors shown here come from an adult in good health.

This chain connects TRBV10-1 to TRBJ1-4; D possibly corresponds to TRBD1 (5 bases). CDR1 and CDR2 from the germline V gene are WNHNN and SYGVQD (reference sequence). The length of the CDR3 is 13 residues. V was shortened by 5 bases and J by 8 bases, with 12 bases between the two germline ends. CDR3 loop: CASSSQGFEKLFF. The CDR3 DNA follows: TGCGCCAGCAGTTCGCAGGGTTTCGAAAAACTGTTTTTT.

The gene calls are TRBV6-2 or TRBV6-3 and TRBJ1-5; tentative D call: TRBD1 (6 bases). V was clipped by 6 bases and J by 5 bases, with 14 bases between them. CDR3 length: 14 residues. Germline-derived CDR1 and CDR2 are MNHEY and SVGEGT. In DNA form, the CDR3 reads TGTGCCAGCAGCAAACCGACAGGCTATCAGCCCCAGCATTTT. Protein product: CASSKPTGYQPQHF.

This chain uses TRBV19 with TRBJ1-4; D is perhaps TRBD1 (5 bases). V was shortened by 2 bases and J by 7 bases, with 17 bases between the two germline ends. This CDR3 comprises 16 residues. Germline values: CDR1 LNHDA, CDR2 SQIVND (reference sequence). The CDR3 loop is CASSIRFGQGGEKLFF. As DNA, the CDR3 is TGTGCCAGTAGTATACGATTCGGGCAGGGCGGTGAAAAACTGTTTTTT.

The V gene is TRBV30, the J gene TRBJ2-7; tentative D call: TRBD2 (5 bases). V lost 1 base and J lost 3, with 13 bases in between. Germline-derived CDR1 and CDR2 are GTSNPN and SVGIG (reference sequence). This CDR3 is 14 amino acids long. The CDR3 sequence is CAWSAGGTLYEQYF. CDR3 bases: TGTGCCTGGAGTGCCGGAGGTACCCTCTACGAGCAGTACTTC.

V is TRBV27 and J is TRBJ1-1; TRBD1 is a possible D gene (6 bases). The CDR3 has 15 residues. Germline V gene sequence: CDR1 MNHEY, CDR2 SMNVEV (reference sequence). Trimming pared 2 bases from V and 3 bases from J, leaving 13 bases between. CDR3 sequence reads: CASSLAGGVYTEAFF. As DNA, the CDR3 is TGTGCCAGCAGTTTAGCGGGGGGCGTCTACACTGAAGCTTTCTTT.

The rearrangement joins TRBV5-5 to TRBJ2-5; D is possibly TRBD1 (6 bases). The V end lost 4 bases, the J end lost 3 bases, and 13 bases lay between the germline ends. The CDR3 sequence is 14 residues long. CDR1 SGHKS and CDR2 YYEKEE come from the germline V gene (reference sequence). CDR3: CASSTMTGEETQYF. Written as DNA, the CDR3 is TGTGCCAGCAGCACAATGACAGGTGAAGAGACCCAGTACTTC. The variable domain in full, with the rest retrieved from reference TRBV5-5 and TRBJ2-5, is DAGVTQSPTHLIKTRGQQVTLRCSPISGHKSVSWYQQVLGQGPQFIFQYYEKEERGRGNFPDRFSARQFPNYSSELNVNALLLGDSALYLCASSTMTGEETQYFGPGTRLLVL.

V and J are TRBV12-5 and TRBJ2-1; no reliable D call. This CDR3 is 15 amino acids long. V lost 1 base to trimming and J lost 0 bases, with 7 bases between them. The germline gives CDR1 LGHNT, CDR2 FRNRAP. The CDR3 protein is CASGLGASSYNEQFF. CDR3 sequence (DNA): TGTGCTAGTGGTTTGGGCGCGAGCTCCTACAATGAGCAGTTCTTC.

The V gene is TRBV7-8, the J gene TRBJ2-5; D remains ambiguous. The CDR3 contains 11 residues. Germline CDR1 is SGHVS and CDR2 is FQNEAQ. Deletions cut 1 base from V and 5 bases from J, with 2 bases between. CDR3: CASSLVETQYF. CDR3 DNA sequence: TGTGCCAGCAGCTTAGTGGAGACCCAGTACTTC.

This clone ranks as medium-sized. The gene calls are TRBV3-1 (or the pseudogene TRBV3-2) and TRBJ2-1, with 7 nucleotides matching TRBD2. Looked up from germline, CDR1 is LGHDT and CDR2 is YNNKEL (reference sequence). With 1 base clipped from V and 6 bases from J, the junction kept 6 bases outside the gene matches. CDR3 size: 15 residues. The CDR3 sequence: CASSQVGLGSNEQFF. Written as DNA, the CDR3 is TGTGCCAGCAGCCAAGTTGGACTAGGAAGCAATGAGCAGTTCTTC.

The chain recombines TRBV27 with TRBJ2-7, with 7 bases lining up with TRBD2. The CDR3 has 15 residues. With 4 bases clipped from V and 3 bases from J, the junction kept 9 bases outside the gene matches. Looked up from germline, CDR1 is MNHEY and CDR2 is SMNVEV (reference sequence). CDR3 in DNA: TGTGCCAGCAGTTCCCCGGGGAGGGGAGACTACGAGCAGTACTTC. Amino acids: CASSSPGRGDYEQYF.

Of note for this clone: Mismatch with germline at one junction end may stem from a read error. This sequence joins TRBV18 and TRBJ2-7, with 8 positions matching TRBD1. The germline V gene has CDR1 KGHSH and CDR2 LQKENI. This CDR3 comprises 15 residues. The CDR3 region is CVSSKPGQASYEQYF. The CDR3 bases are TGTGTCAGCTCAAAACCGGGACAGGCTTCCTACGAGCAGTACTTC.

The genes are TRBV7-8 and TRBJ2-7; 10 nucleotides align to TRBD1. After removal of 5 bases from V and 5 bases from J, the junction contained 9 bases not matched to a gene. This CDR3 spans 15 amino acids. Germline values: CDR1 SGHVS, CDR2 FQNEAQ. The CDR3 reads CASSNPGQGIDEQYF. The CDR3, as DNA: TGTGCCAGCAGCAACCCGGGACAGGGGATCGACGAGCAGTACTTC.

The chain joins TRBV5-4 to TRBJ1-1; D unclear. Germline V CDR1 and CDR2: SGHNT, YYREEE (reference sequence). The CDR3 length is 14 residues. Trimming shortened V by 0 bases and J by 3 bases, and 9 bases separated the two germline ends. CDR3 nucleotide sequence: TGTGCCAGCAGCTTGGCTGGAGGGTACACTGAAGCTTTCTTT. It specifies CASSLAGGYTEAFF.

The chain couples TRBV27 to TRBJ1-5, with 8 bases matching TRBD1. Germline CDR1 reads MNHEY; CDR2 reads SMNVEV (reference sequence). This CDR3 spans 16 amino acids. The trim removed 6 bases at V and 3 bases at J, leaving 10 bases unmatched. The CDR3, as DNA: TGTGCCAGCAGCCGGATTGGACAGGGCTACAATCAGCCCCAGCATTTT. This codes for CASSRIGQGYNQPQHF.

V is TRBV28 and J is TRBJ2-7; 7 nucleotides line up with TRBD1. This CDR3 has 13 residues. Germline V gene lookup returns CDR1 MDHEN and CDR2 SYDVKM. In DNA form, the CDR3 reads TGTGTTACCGAACAGGGGAATTCCTACGAGCAGTACTTC. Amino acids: CVTEQGNSYEQYF.

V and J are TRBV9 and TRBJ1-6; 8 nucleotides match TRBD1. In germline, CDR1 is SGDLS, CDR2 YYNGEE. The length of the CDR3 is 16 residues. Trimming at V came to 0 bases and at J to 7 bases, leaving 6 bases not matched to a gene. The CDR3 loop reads CASSVDGRGLNSPLHF. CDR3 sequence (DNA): TGTGCCAGCAGCGTAGACGGCAGGGGGCTAAATTCACCCCTCCACTTT.

Here the CDR3 DNA reads TGCGCCAGCAGCACTAACCGCCCGGACAGAAACTACGAGCAGTACTTC. It translates to CASSTNRPDRNYEQYF. V and J are TRBV5-1 and TRBJ2-7, with D possibly TRBD1 on 6 matching bases. V gave up 4 bases and J gave up 3 bases, with 20 bases separating them. This CDR3 region has 16 residues. Germline-derived CDR1 and CDR2 are SGHRS and YFSETQ.

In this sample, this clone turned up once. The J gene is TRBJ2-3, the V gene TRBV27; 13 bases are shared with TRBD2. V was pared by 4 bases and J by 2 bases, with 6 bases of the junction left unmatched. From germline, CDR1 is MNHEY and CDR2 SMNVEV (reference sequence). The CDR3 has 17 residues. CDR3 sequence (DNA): TGTGCCAGCAGTTCGGGACTAGCGGGATACTACACAGATACGCAGTATTTT. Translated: CASSSGLAGYYTDTQYF.

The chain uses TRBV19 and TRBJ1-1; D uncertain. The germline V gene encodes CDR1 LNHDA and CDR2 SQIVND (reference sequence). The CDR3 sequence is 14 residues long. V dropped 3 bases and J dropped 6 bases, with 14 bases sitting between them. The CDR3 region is CASSITRAEPEAFF. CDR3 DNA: TGTGCCAGTAGTATTACCAGAGCGGAGCCTGAAGCTTTCTTT.

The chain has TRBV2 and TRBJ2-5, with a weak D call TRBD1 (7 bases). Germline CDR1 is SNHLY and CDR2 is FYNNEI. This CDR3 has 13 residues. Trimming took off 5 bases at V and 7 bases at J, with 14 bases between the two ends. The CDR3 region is CASSTGQGGTQYF. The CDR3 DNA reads TGTGCCAGCAGTACGGGGCAGGGGGGGACCCAGTACTTC.

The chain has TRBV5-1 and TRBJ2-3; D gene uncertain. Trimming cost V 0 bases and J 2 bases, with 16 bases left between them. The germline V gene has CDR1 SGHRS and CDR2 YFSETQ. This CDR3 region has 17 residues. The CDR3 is CASSLEVESTYTDTQYF. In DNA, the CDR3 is TGCGCCAGCAGCTTGGAAGTTGAGTCCACATACACAGATACGCAGTATTTT.

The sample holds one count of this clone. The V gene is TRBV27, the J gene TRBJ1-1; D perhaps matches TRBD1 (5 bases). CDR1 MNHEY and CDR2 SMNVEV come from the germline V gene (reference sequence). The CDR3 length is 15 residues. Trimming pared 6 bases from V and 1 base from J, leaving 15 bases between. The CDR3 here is CASSLGRQRNTEAFF. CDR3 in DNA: TGTGCCAGCAGCTTAGGAAGACAGCGGAACACTGAAGCTTTCTTT.

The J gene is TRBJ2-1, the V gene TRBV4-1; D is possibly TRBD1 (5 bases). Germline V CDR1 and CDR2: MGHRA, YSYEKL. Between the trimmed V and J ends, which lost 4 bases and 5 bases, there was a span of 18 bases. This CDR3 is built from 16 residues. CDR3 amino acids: CASSPYLRQKNNEQFF. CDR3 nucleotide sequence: TGCGCCAGCAGCCCGTACCTCCGACAGAAAAACAATGAGCAGTTCTTC.